There are a few counts of the clone carrying this T cell receptor beta chain. What it binds is unknown. This specimen comes from a study of cytomegalovirus exposure and HLA in healthy donors. Broader study findings: One later analysis, an examination of the roughly 110 validation repertoires, found that first-cohort TCR clusters tended to co-occur in them. Researchers counted around 150 TCR beta chains as cytomegalovirus-associated. High sensitivity and specificity were reportedly achieved when the classifier diagnosed cytomegalovirus status. For most TCR sequences rarity was the rule, although some public TCRs occurred in many donors.

Germline CDR1 is MNHNS and CDR2 is SASEGT. CDR3 length equals 14 residues. V shed 6 bases and J 8 bases; nucleotides not matched to a gene: 10. Using immunoSEQ multiplex PCR, the repertoire was profiled, and TCRdb retains in-frame clones only, with some absent. The table records over 150,000 clones, 80% to 90% of them present only once. This receptor was taken from a man aged 18 to 29 in good health and CMV-seropositive. The V and J genes are TRBV6-1 and TRBJ1-2, with 9 bases matching TRBD1. Sample: PBMCs. CDR3 in amino acids: CASSPSRGTGGYTF. CDR3 nucleotides: TGTGCCAGCAGCCCTAGCCGCGGGACAGGGGGCTACACCTTC.